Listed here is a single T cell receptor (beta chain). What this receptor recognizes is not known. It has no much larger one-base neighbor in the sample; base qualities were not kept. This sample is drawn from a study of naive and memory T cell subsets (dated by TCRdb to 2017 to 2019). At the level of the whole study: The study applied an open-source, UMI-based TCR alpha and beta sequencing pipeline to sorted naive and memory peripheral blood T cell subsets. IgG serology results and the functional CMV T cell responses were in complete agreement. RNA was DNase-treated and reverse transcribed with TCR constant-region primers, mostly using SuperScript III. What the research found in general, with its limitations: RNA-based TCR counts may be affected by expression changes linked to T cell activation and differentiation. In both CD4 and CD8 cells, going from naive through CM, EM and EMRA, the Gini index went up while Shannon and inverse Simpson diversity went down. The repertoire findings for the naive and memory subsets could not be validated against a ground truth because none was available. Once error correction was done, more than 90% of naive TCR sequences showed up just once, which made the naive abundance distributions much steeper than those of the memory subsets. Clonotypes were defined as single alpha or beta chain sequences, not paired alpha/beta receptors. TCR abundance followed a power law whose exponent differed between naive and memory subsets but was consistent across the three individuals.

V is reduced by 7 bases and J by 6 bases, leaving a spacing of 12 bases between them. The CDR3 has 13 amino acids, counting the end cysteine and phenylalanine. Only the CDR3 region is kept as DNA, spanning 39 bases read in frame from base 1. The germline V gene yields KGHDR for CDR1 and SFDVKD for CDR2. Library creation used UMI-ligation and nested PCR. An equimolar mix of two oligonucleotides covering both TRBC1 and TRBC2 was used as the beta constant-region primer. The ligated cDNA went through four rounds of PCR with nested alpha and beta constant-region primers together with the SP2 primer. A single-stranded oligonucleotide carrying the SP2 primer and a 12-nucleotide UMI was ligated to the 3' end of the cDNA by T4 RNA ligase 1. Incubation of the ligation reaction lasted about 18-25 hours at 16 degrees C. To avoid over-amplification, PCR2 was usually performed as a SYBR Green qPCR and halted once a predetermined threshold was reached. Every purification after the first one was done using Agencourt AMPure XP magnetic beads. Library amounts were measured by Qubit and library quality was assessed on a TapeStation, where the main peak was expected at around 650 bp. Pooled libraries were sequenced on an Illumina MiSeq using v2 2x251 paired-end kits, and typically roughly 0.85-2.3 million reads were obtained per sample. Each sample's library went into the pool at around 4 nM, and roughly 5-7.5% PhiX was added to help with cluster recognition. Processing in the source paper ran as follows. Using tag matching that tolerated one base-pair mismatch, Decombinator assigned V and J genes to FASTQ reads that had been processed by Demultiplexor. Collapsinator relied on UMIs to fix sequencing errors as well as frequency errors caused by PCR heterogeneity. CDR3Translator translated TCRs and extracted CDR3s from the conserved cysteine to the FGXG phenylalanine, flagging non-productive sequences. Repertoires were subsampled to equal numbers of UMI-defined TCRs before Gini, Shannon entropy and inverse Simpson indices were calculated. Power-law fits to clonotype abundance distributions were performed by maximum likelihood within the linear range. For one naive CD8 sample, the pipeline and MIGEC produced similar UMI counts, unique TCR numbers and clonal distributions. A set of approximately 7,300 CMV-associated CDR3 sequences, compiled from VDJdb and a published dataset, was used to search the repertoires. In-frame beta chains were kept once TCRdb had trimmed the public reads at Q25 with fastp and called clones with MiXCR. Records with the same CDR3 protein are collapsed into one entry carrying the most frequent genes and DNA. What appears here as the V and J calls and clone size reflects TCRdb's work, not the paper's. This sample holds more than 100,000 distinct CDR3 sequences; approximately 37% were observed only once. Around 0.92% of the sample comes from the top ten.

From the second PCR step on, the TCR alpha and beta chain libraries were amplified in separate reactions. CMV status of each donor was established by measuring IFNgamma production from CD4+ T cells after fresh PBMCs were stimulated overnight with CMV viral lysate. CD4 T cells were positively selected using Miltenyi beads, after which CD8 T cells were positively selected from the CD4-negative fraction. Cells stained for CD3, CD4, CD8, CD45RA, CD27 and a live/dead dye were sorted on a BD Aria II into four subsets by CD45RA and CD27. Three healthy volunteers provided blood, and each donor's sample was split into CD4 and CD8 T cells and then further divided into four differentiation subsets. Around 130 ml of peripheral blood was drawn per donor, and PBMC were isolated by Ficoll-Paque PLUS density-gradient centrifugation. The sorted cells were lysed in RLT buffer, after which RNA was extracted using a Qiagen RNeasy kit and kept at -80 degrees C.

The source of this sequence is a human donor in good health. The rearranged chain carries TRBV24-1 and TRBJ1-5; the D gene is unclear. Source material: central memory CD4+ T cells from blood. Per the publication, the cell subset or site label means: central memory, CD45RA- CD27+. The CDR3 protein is CATSFRTGQPQHF. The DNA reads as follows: TGTGCCACCAGCTTCCGGACGGGTCAGCCCCAGCATTTT.